A single sample is the source of the 3 T cell receptor beta chains below, sequenced in a study of T cell clonality in common variable immunodeficiency. Data came from immunoSEQ multiplex PCR; TCRdb stores just in-frame clones and leaves some out. There are around 57,000 clones in the sample, none observed a single time. Sequencing was done on a sample of peripheral blood mononuclear cells. The source of these receptors is a person aged 18-70 years in good health.

This clone was seen repeatedly, ten times or more. The CDR3 end lies 3 residues beyond the end of the read and is filled in from the germline J gene. V is TRBV19 and J is TRBJ1-4, with D possibly TRBD1 on 6 matching bases. Germline loops: CDR1 LNHDA, CDR2 SQIVND (reference sequence). V gave up 4 bases and J gave up 0 bases, with 12 bases separating them. The CDR3 is made up of 16 amino acids. The CDR3 spells CASSTPRQATNEKLFF. Incomplete CDR3 DNA: TGTGCCAGTAGTACACCTCGACAGGCAACTAATGAAAAA.

In the case of this clone: With the read ending 3 residues before the CDR3 end, the germline J gene is used to fill in that end. The chain combines TRBV7-9 with TRBJ1-2; D ambiguous. CDR3 length: 15 amino acids. CDR1 SEHNR and CDR2 FQNEAQ come from the germline V gene (reference sequence). This chain's CDR3 is CASSLASGSSDTYTF. Incomplete CDR3 DNA: TGTGCCAGCAGCTTAGCTAGCGGGAGTTCAGATACC.

This clone was detected many times. The DNA ends 3 residues before the CDR3 does, and the rest of the CDR3 is filled in from the germline J gene. This sequence joins TRBV5-1 and TRBJ1-3; no clear D gene. V was pared by 3 bases and J by 2 bases, with 15 bases between. The CDR3 runs 16 residues. The germline V gene encodes CDR1 SGHRS and CDR2 YFSETQ. Incomplete CDR3 DNA: TGCGCCAGCAGCTCCGGACCCCTCGGGGCTGGAAACACC. This translates into CASSSGPLGAGNT. From start to end, the CDR3 is CASSSGPLGAGNTIYF.